One and the same sample provided the 25 T cell receptor beta chains below, sequenced in a study of blood T cells in healthy people across ages. A second PCR, run for roughly 7 to 11 cycles, used a sample-barcoded 5' primer plus a J-beta primer mix. Via MiXCR, TCRdb re-called the 5' RACE reads, giving one row per CDR3 protein. Of approximately 780,000 distinct CDR3 sequences listed, around 25% are singletons. The same sample was also studied in work on T cells of mothers and their children.

Sequencing was done on a sample of blood. These receptors were obtained from a boy between 10 and 17 years old in good health.

The chain employs TRBV4-1 and TRBJ2-7, with 9 bases aligning to TRBD2. Judging by the DNA end, TRBJ2-5 fits better; the J call may be wrong. The CDR3 spans 17 residues. Germline V CDR1 and CDR2: MGHRA, YSYEKL. The CDR3 loop reads CASSQVGGGGAQETQYF. The CDR3, as DNA: TGCGCCAGCAGCCAAGTTGGCGGCGGGGGGGCCCAAGAGACCCAGTACTTC.

This rearrangement joins TRBV5-1 to TRBJ1-6; D is ambiguous. Trimming removed 1 base from V and 4 bases from J, with 12 bases in between. Germline CDR1 and CDR2: SGHRS and YFSETQ. The CDR3 covers 16 residues. CDR3 sequence reads: CASSLRSQEYNSPLHF. CDR3 coding DNA: TGCGCCAGCAGCTTGAGGTCCCAGGAGTATAATTCACCCCTCCACTTT.

This clonotype was detected many times. The gene calls are TRBV29-1 and TRBJ2-3; a weak D match, TRBD2 (5 bases). This CDR3 spans 12 amino acids. CDR1 and CDR2 (germline): SQVTM, ANQGSEA. V gave up 3 bases and J gave up 1 base, with 5 bases separating them. CDR3 sequence reads: CSVEEGTDTQYF. In DNA, the CDR3 is TGCAGCGTTGAGGAGGGCACAGATACGCAGTATTTT.

This chain links TRBV3-1 with TRBJ1-2; D remains unclear. CDR3 length equals 13 residues. Looked up from germline, CDR1 is LGHDT and CDR2 is YNNKEL (reference sequence). The germline V and J ends were trimmed by 5 bases and 5 bases, with 12 bases remaining between them. The CDR3 bases are TGTGCCAGCAGCTCTCAATCCAATTATGGCTACACCTTC. This gives the protein CASSSQSNYGYTF.

This clonotype was seen only a few times. The rearrangement links TRBV6-5 to TRBJ2-7, with 8 bases matching TRBD1. The CDR3 runs 13 residues. Germline V gene data show CDR1 as MNHEY and CDR2 as SVGAGI. Trimming cost V 5 bases and J 11 bases; bases outside gene matches: 11. CDR3 nucleotide sequence: TGTGCCAGCAGTAGTTACAGGGGGAAAGGGGAGTACTTC. Translated, it gives CASSSYRGKGEYF.

This clonotype was seen more than once but under ten times. J is TRBJ1-1 and V is TRBV20-1, with 9 bases lining up with TRBD1. Germline CDR1 reads DFQATT; CDR2 reads SNEGSKA (reference sequence). CDR3 size: 20 residues. After removal of 0 bases from V and 0 bases from J, the junction contained 17 bases not matched to a gene. The CDR3 loop is CSARDQGQGYFQGMNTEAFF. CDR3 nucleotide sequence: TGCAGTGCTAGAGATCAGGGACAGGGATATTTCCAGGGTATGAACACTGAAGCTTTCTTT.

This clonotype was counted between two and nine times. This chain connects TRBV5-1 to TRBJ2-5; D gene ambiguous. Matching the DNA end better, TRBJ2-7 makes the J call doubtful. The CDR3 loop spans 13 amino acids. Germline assignment: CDR1 SGHRS and CDR2 YFSETQ. The CDR3 is CASGGSGNYEQYF. The CDR3 DNA sequence: TGCGCCAGCGGTGGATCTGGCAACTACGAGCAGTACTTC.

Note on this clonotype: A junction boundary mismatches the germline segment, possibly from a read error. V gene TRBV3-1 combines with J gene TRBJ2-1; D perhaps matches TRBD2 (6 bases). With the DNA end fitting TRBJ2-7 better, the J assignment may be wrong. The germline CDR1 and CDR2 sequences are LGHDT and YNNKEL (reference sequence). CDR3 length: 14 residues. CDR3 in amino acids: CASSLGGDLYEQYF. CDR3 bases: TGCGCCAGCAGCTTGGGCGGGGACCTCTACGAGCAGTACTTC.

The CDR3 is CAISESAVTYEQYF. CDR3 bases: TGTGCCATCAGTGAGTCGGCGGTTACCTACGAGCAGTACTTC. This chain connects TRBV10-3 to TRBJ2-7; D unclear. The V end was cut by 0 bases, the J end by 2 bases, with 8 bases between. The CDR3 runs 14 residues. Germline lookup yields CDR1 ENHRY and CDR2 SYGVKD.

The chain has TRBV7-6 and TRBJ2-5, with 11 positions matching TRBD1. The V segment lost 5 bases and the J segment 1 base; nucleotides outside the gene matches: 9. CDR3 length: 17 amino acids. Germline-derived CDR1 and CDR2 are SGHVS and FNYEAQ. The DNA for the CDR3 is TGTGCCAGCAGCCAATCCTGGGACAGGGGGGGCCAAGAGACCCAGTACTTC. As protein: CASSQSWDRGGQETQYF.

The rearrangement joins TRBV2 to TRBJ2-5, with a tentative D call TRBD2 (6 bases). Germline loops: CDR1 SNHLY, CDR2 FYNNEI. CDR3 length equals 16 residues. Trimming cost V 6 bases and J 3 bases, with 20 bases left between them. The CDR3 DNA sequence: TGTGCCAGCAGACTTTCCCGGGGCGGAGGGGAAGAGACCCAGTACTTC. This sequence encodes CASRLSRGGGEETQYF.

The chain couples TRBV12-3 or TRBV12-4 to TRBJ2-6; D is unresolved. Trimming removed 2 bases from V and 1 base from J, with 18 bases in between. The CDR3 runs 19 residues. CDR3 residues: CASSLSFQFVLSGANVLTF. The DNA for the CDR3 is TGTGCCAGCAGTTTATCTTTTCAGTTTGTCCTGTCTGGGGCCAACGTCCTGACTTTC.

This clonotype appeared a few times. V and J are TRBV7-3 and TRBJ2-1; 13 bases map to TRBD2. CDR3 length equals 16 residues. CDR1 and CDR2 from the germline V gene are SGHTA and FQGTGA. J gave up 7 bases and V 2 bases, and 5 bases lay outside the gene matches. In DNA, the CDR3 is TGTGCCAGCAGCTTATTGGGACTAGCGGGGATTAATGAGCAGTTCTTC. Translated: CASSLLGLAGINEQFF.

The rearrangement uses TRBV12-3 or TRBV12-4 and TRBJ2-7; tentatively, D is TRBD2 (6 bases). Trimming pared 5 bases from V and 5 bases from J, leaving 16 bases between. This CDR3 has 14 residues. The CDR3 region has the DNA TGTGCCAGCAGTCCCTGGGACGGCGGGGACGAGCAGTACTTC. Encoded protein: CASSPWDGGDEQYF.

The V gene is TRBV12-3 or TRBV12-4, the J gene TRBJ1-1; no clear D. This CDR3 contains 14 residues. V was shortened by 3 bases and J by 3 bases, with 11 bases between the two germline ends. The CDR3 DNA sequence: TGTGCCAGCAGTTTCCGGGGAATCCACACTGAAGCTTTCTTT. Its translation: CASSFRGIHTEAFF.

This clonotype has just a few counts. V usage is TRBV4-1 and J usage is TRBJ2-1; 9 nucleotides match TRBD1. The closer fit of TRBJ2-5 to the DNA end suggests the J call may be wrong. The CDR3 has 16 residues. The V gene's germline CDR1 is MGHRA and CDR2 YSYEKL. The CDR3 DNA is TGCGCCAGCAGCTCTAGGACCGGACAGGGGCGGGAGACCCAGTACTTC. Translated, it gives CASSSRTGQGRETQYF.

V and J are TRBV6-5 and TRBJ2-1; 7 nucleotides align to TRBD1. With the DNA end fitting TRBJ2-7 better, the J assignment may be wrong. Germline V gene sequence: CDR1 MNHEY, CDR2 SVGAGI. The CDR3 length is 14 residues. The CDR3 nucleotides are TGTGCCAGCAGTACCAGGACAGGTCCCCGCGAGCAGTACTTC. Residues: CASSTRTGPREQYF.

The sample holds a few counts of this clonotype. In DNA, the CDR3 is TGTGCCAGCAGCCCACAGGGGCCCACTGAAGCTTTCTTT. It translates to CASSPQGPTEAFF. The J gene is TRBJ1-1, the V gene TRBV9; TRBD1 aligns across 7 bases. This CDR3 spans 13 amino acids. Per the germline V gene, CDR1 is SGDLS and CDR2 is YYNGEE. V gave up 4 bases and J gave up 4 bases; unmatched junction bases: 4.

This rearrangement joins TRBV10-3 to TRBJ1-5; 7 positions agree with TRBD1. CDR3 length: 14 amino acids. J gave up 9 bases and V 3 bases, and 8 bases lay outside the gene matches. Germline CDR1 reads ENHRY; CDR2 reads SYGVKD. The CDR3 coding sequence is TGTGCCATCAGTGAAGGCCAGGGGGTATCGCCCCAGCATTTT. Translating it yields CAISEGQGVSPQHF.

The genes are TRBV2 and TRBJ2-5; TRBD2 aligns across 10 bases. J lost 1 base, V lost 8 bases, and 10 bases had no gene match. CDR3 size: 16 residues. The germline V gene has CDR1 SNHLY and CDR2 FYNNEI. Here the CDR3 reads CASSKGVAGGQETQYF. The CDR3 DNA reads TGTGCCAGCTCGAAGGGAGTAGCGGGGGGCCAAGAGACCCAGTACTTC.

This clonotype was observed a few times. This chain links TRBV9 with TRBJ2-1; unclear D gene. From germline, CDR1 is SGDLS and CDR2 YYNGEE. The V end lost 0 bases, the J end lost 4 bases, and 5 bases lay between the germline ends. There are 13 residues in the CDR3. The CDR3 region is CASSVAEYNEQFF. The CDR3 DNA sequence: TGTGCCAGCAGCGTAGCCGAATACAATGAGCAGTTCTTC.

This clonotype has more than one count but fewer than ten. The chain has TRBV29-1 and TRBJ1-2; maybe TRBD1 (5 bases). CDR3 length: 13 residues. The germline V gene encodes CDR1 SQVTM and CDR2 ANQGSEA. V was shortened by 6 bases and J by 4 bases, with 15 bases between the two germline ends. CDR3 loop: CSVLTDSPYGYTF. DNA for the CDR3: TGCAGCGTACTAACCGACAGTCCCTATGGCTACACCTTC. Combining the CDR3 with reference TRBV29-1 and TRBJ1-2 gives the whole variable domain SAVISQKPSRDICQRGTSLTIQCQVDSQVTMMFWYRQQPGQSLTLIATANQGSEATYESGFVIDKFPISRPNLTFSTLTVSNMSPEDSSIYLCSVLTDSPYGYTFGSGTRLTVV.

This clonotype has a handful of counts. The rearrangement links TRBV6-2 or TRBV6-3 to TRBJ2-5; tentative D call: TRBD2 (5 bases). This CDR3 is built from 14 residues. Germline-derived CDR1 and CDR2 are MNHEY and SVGEGT. The V end lost 5 bases, the J end lost 1 base, and 11 bases lay between the germline ends. The CDR3 here is CASSATSVQETQYF. The CDR3 region has the DNA TGTGCCAGCAGTGCAACTAGTGTCCAAGAGACCCAGTACTTC.

This clonotype came up a few times. The rearrangement joins TRBV12-3 or TRBV12-4 to TRBJ2-5; either TRBD1 or TRBD2 may supply D (6 bases each). Between the trimmed V and J ends, which lost 8 bases and 11 bases, there was a span of 27 bases. The CDR3 length is 15 residues. Here the CDR3 DNA reads TGTGCCAGCGCAGCGATGGGGGGCGAGAGCTATGAGCAGTACTTC. This encodes CASAAMGGESYEQYF.

This sequence joins TRBV28 and TRBJ2-3, with D unresolved. The V and J ends lost 5 bases and 0 bases respectively, with 9 bases between them. The V gene's germline CDR1 is MDHEN and CDR2 SYDVKM. This CDR3 comprises 14 residues. The CDR3 protein is CASSPPDSTDTQYF. Here the CDR3 DNA reads TGTGCCAGCAGTCCCCCGGACAGCACAGATACGCAGTATTTT.